This T cell receptor (beta chain) was sequenced for a study of shared clonotypes between healthy human individuals. Study background: Samples came from a couple of female and a few male donors aged 18 to 49.

Healthy adults negative for HIV, lacking recent acute infections or vaccinations, served as donors. This clone was seen a few times. In the same sample, other DNA sequences code for this CDR3. Germline lookup yields CDR1 MDHEN and CDR2 SYDVKM. Trimming removed 9 bases at V and 2 bases at J, with 11 bases between. The CDR3 covers 13 residues. Only in-frame clones appear in the TCRdb table, and some are missing; sequencing was by immunoSEQ multiplex PCR. The sample yields nearly 500,000 clones, over 65% seen once. Sequenced material: PBMCs. The chain joins TRBV28 to TRBJ1-5, with D tentatively TRBD1 (6 bases). This receptor was obtained from a middle-aged woman in good health. Some clones in this sample may be carry-over from other donors' samples. CDR3 region: CASSRGGNQPQHF. The DNA of the CDR3 is TGTGCCAGTTCGAGGGGGGGCAATCAGCCCCAGCATTTT. Together with reference TRBV28 and TRBJ1-5, the CDR3 gives the full variable domain: DVKVTQSSRYLVKRTGEKVFLECVQDMDHENMFWYRQDPGLGLRLIYFSYDVKMKEKGDIPEGYSVSREKKERFSLILESASTNQTSMYLCASSRGGNQPQHFGDGTRLSIL.